These 18 T cell receptor beta chains share one sample of origin, sequenced in a study of shared clonotypes between healthy human individuals. Profiling relied on immunoSEQ multiplex PCR, and the TCRdb table lists in-frame clones only, not all of them. In the table there are about 680,000 clones, about 74% of which are singletons. Sequenced input: memory CD4+ T cells sorted from blood. Subset denoted: CD45RA-negative fraction. The receptors originated from a woman in her twenties or thirties in good health.

The CDR3 region has the DNA TGTGCCAGCTCATCGTACGGGGCCGAGGGGGAGCAGTACTTC. It specifies CASSSYGAEGEQYF. J is TRBJ2-7 and V is TRBV18; D may match TRBD1 or TRBD2 (5 bases each). The germline CDR1 and CDR2 sequences are KGHSH and LQKENI. This CDR3 region has 14 residues. Trimming shortened V by 5 bases and J by 7 bases, and 18 bases separated the two germline ends.

The CDR3 reads CASSPGLAGGQAHNEQFF. CDR3 DNA: TGTGCCAGCAGCCCGGGACTAGCGGGAGGGCAAGCGCACAATGAGCAGTTCTTC. The chain is built from TRBV4-2 and TRBJ2-1, with TRBD2 matching over 16 bases. Trimming cost V 4 bases and J 5 bases; bases outside gene matches: 8. Germline V lookup: CDR1 LGHNA, CDR2 YNFKEQ. This CDR3 is built from 18 residues.

The rearrangement links TRBV9 to TRBJ1-3, with 10 bases identical to TRBD1. J gave up 5 bases and V 4 bases, and 6 bases lay outside the gene matches. The CDR3 has 15 residues. Per germline, CDR1 SGDLS and CDR2 YYNGEE. CDR3 loop: CASSPRQGARNTIYF. The CDR3 DNA reads as TGTGCCAGCAGCCCCAGACAGGGGGCGCGAAACACCATATATTTT.

V usage is TRBV19 and J usage is TRBJ1-1; no clear D. The CDR3 extends over 12 amino acids. Germline CDR1 and CDR2: LNHDA and SQIVND (reference sequence). The V end was cut by 3 bases, the J end by 5 bases, with 7 bases between. CDR3 nucleotides: TGTGCCAGTAGTATGGGGTCTACTGAAGCTTTCTTT. Its translation is CASSMGSTEAFF.

The CDR3 loop reads CAWSSRGTGGWQPQHF. The DNA for the CDR3 is TGTGCCTGGAGCTCCCGTGGGACAGGAGGCTGGCAGCCCCAGCATTTT. This chain links TRBV30 with TRBJ1-5; 8 bases line up with TRBD1. The V gene's germline CDR1 is GTSNPN and CDR2 SVGIG (reference sequence). The V gene end was trimmed by 3 bases and the J gene end by 7 bases; junction bases not matched to a gene: 14. This CDR3 has 16 amino acids.

The V call is TRBV2, the J call TRBJ2-1; 9 nucleotides match TRBD2. CDR3 size: 15 residues. Germline V gene lookup returns CDR1 SNHLY and CDR2 FYNNEI. The V segment lost 8 bases and the J segment 0 bases; nucleotides outside the gene matches: 5. As DNA, the CDR3 is TGTGCCAGCCCCCCGACTAGCGGCTCCTACAATGAGCAGTTCTTC. This encodes CASPPTSGSYNEQFF. Supplemented by reference TRBV2 and TRBJ2-1, the full variable domain reads EPEVTQTPSHQVTQMGQEVILRCVPISNHLYFYWYRQILGQKVEFLVSFYNNEISEKSEIFDDQFSVERPDGSNFTLKIRSTKLEDSAMYFCASPPTSGSYNEQFFGPGTRLTVL.

This clone appeared many times. The CDR3 region has the DNA TGTGCCAGCAGCTTAGCCGGCGGGATTGGGTACTTC. Translating it yields CASSLAGGIGYF. The V gene is TRBV7-2, the J gene TRBJ2-7; a weak D match, TRBD2 (6 bases). This CDR3 region has 12 residues. Trimming took 0 bases from V and 12 from J, leaving 12 bases between them. Germline CDR1 SGHTA, CDR2 FQGNSA.

This clone occurred once. V gene TRBV7-2 combines with J gene TRBJ1-5, with D perhaps TRBD1 (5 bases). Germline CDR1 reads SGHTA; CDR2 reads FQGNSA. The CDR3 spans 15 residues. V lost 6 bases to trimming and J lost 3 bases, with 15 bases between them. The CDR3 DNA is TGTGCCAGCAGTCGGACCCAGGGACTCAATCAGCCCCAGCATTTT. Translation: CASSRTQGLNQPQHF.

The J gene is TRBJ2-3, the V gene TRBV18; TRBD2 is a possible D gene (5 bases). Trimming shortened V by 3 bases and J by 2 bases, and 12 bases separated the two germline ends. The CDR3 contains 15 residues. Germline CDR1 KGHSH, CDR2 LQKENI. The CDR3 is CASSPDYLNTDTQYF. The CDR3 nucleotides read TGTGCCAGCTCACCCGACTACCTCAACACAGATACGCAGTATTTT.

The chain joins TRBV5-8 to TRBJ2-3, with a tentative D call TRBD2 (6 bases). V was trimmed by 4 bases and J by 0 bases, leaving 18 bases between them. The V gene's germline CDR1 is SGHTS and CDR2 YDEGEE. The CDR3 is 17 residues long. The CDR3 protein is CASSPWSGHSSTDTQYF. DNA of the CDR3: TGTGCCAGCAGCCCCTGGAGCGGGCACTCTAGCACAGATACGCAGTATTTT.

This clone was counted a few times. This chain uses TRBV4-1 with TRBJ2-5; 14 nucleotides agree with TRBD2. V shed 3 bases, J shed 3 bases, and the junction held 6 bases outside the gene matches. Germline V gene lookup returns CDR1 MGHRA and CDR2 YSYEKL. The CDR3 has 17 amino acids. The CDR3 DNA sequence: TGCGCCAGCAGCCAGGGACTAGCGGGAGTATCGGAAGAGACCCAGTACTTC. It yields the protein CASSQGLAGVSEETQYF.

This clone was seen once. The chain combines TRBV5-1 with TRBJ2-5; 10 nucleotides align to TRBD1. CDR1 is SGHRS and CDR2 is YFSETQ in the germline V gene. Unmatched junction bases numbered 11, after V lost 4 bases and J lost 5 bases. The CDR3 length is 16 residues. CDR3 sequence (DNA): TGCGCCAGCAGCCCGGGACAGGGGATTGTTGTGGAGACCCAGTACTTC. It yields the protein CASSPGQGIVVETQYF. Together with reference TRBV5-1 and TRBJ2-5, the CDR3 gives the full variable domain: KAGVTQTPRYLIKTRGQQVTLSCSPISGHRSVSWYQQTPGQGLQFLFEYFSETQRNKGNFPGRFSGRQFSNSRSEMNVSTLELGDSALYLCASSPGQGIVVETQYFGPGTRLLVL.

The rearrangement joins TRBV2 to TRBJ2-7, with 8 bases matching TRBD2. V shed 3 bases and J 2 bases; nucleotides not matched to a gene: 6. Germline assignment: CDR1 SNHLY and CDR2 FYNNEI. The length of the CDR3 is 15 residues. In DNA form, the CDR3 reads TGTGCCAGCAGTGAGTTGGAAGCGGGAGCCTACGAGCAGTACTTC. Translated: CASSELEAGAYEQYF.

The genes are TRBV7-8 and TRBJ2-7; 11 nucleotides match TRBD1. The CDR3 sequence is 16 residues long. Germline CDR1 reads SGHVS; CDR2 reads FQNEAQ. Trimming removed 3 bases from V and 0 bases from J; junction bases left unmatched: 4. The CDR3, as DNA: TGTGCCAGCAGCTTGGAAGGGACAGGGGGCTCCTACGAGCAGTACTTC. This encodes CASSLEGTGGSYEQYF.

V usage is TRBV7-6 and J usage is TRBJ2-1, with D maybe TRBD1 (8 bases). In germline, CDR1 is SGHVS, CDR2 FNYEAQ. The CDR3 totals 15 residues. V lost 4 bases, J lost 8 bases, and 18 bases lay in between. In nucleotides, the CDR3 is TGTGCCAGCAGCTCTACAGGGGGGGATTTCCATGAGCAGTTCTTC. Its translation: CASSSTGGDFHEQFF. The complete variable domain, with remaining parts taken from reference TRBV7-6 and TRBJ2-1, reads GAGVSQSPRYKVTKRGQDVALRCDPISGHVSLYWYRQALGQGPEFLTYFNYEAQQDKSGLPNDRFSAERPEGSISTLTIQRTEQRDSAMYRCASSSTGGDFHEQFFGPGTRLTVL.

CDR3 DNA: TGTGCCAGTAGTCCGCCCCTCGGGACAGGGAAGATTGTGAACACTGAAGCTTTCTTT. Translation: CASSPPLGTGKIVNTEAFF. The chain links TRBV19 to TRBJ1-1, with 9 nucleotides matching TRBD1. The germline gives CDR1 LNHDA, CDR2 SQIVND (reference sequence). The CDR3 sequence is 19 residues long. V trimming: 5 bases; J trimming: 0 bases; junction bases outside the gene matches: 16.

V and J are TRBV11-3 and TRBJ2-5, with D perhaps matching TRBD2 (5 bases). The V and J ends lost 5 bases and 2 bases respectively, with 6 bases between them. The CDR3 sequence is 12 residues long. The germline CDR1 and CDR2 sequences are SGHNT and YENEEA. The CDR3 coding sequence is TGTGCCAGCAGCCGCGGGCAAGAGACCCAGTACTTC. As protein: CASSRGQETQYF.

This clone was seen ten or more times. The chain joins TRBV5-1 to TRBJ1-4; 8 positions match TRBD1. The V segment lost 2 bases and the J segment 5 bases; nucleotides outside the gene matches: 2. Per the germline V gene, CDR1 is SGHRS and CDR2 is YFSETQ. This CDR3 has 14 residues. The CDR3 nucleotides read TGCGCCAGCAGCTTCAACAGGGGGAATGAAAAACTGTTTTTT. Residues: CASSFNRGNEKLFF.